This note documents a single T cell receptor beta chain sequence. What it binds is unknown. The CDR3 spans 16 residues. The V end lost 0 bases, the J end lost 5 bases, and 13 bases lay between the germline ends. Germline V gene sequence: CDR1 LGHDT, CDR2 YNNKEL (reference sequence). These data are taken from a study of T cell responses to AZD1222 COVID-19 vaccine. Whole-study context: Whether given at about 4 or about 12 weeks, second doses were pooled. Whole-study findings and limits: The sample set comprised mostly white British donors with more females, and clonal diversity was possibly underestimated. Repertoires were sampled only after the peak T cell response. Unmutated regions of variants are reportedly targeted by nearly half of spike-specific TCRs.

The protocol was immunoSEQ multiplex PCR, while the TCRdb copy is restricted to in-frame clones and leaves out a portion. Of about 130,000 clones listed, around nine tenths are singletons. This sequence was found in an adult in good health. The specimen comprised peripheral blood, sampled on day 0 of AZD1222 vaccination. The chain couples TRBV3-1 (or the pseudogene TRBV3-2) to TRBJ2-2, with D maybe TRBD1 (7 bases). CDR3 sequence: CASSQEGGRGTGELFF. DNA of the CDR3: TGTGCCAGCAGCCAAGAGGGAGGCAGGGGGACCGGGGAGCTGTTTTTT.